The 14 T cell receptor beta chains below come from one sample, sequenced in a study of blood T cell repertoires in COVID-19. The protocol was immunoSEQ multiplex PCR, while the TCRdb copy is restricted to in-frame clones and leaves out a portion. The sample consists of approximately 310,000 clones, around 85% of them appearing once. The sequencing sample was made of PBMCs or T cells enriched from blood (not recorded which). These receptors were collected from a woman in her 30s who had been exposed to COVID-19.

The chain has TRBV6-5 and TRBJ1-2, with 10 bases fitting TRBD1. The germline V gene has CDR1 MNHEY and CDR2 SVGAGI. This CDR3 has 14 residues. With V trimmed by 7 bases and J by 6 bases, 8 bases remained unmatched. This CDR3 reads CASISGTGVDGYTF. In DNA form, the CDR3 reads TGTGCCAGCATCTCAGGGACAGGGGTCGATGGCTACACCTTC.

J is TRBJ2-3 and V is TRBV27; 10 bases line up with TRBD1. The CDR3 contains 15 residues. Losses at the gene ends were 7 bases for V and 5 bases for J; bases not matched to a gene: 9. Germline lookup yields CDR1 MNHEY and CDR2 SMNVEV (reference sequence). CDR3 sequence reads: CASTRDRGLVDTQYF. The CDR3 DNA reads TGTGCCAGCACCCGAGACAGGGGGCTAGTAGATACGCAGTATTTT.

This sequence joins TRBV5-6 and TRBJ1-1; TRBD1 agrees at 7 bases. Germline CDR1 is SGHDT and CDR2 is YYEEEE. Unmatched junction bases numbered 7, after V lost 5 bases and J lost 0 bases. CDR3 length: 15 residues. For the CDR3, the DNA is TGTGCCAGCAGACGGGACAGCAGGGTGAACACTGAAGCTTTCTTT. It encodes CASRRDSRVNTEAFF.

The DNA for the CDR3 is TGTGCCAGTAGTGGGGGGTTGACCCAGTACTTC. As protein: CASSGGLTQYF. The chain couples TRBV19 to TRBJ2-5; the D gene is possibly TRBD2 (6 bases). Germline V CDR1 and CDR2: LNHDA, SQIVND (reference sequence). This CDR3 spans 11 amino acids. Trimming shortened V by 5 bases and J by 7 bases, and 8 bases separated the two germline ends.

This clone was counted only a few times. This chain uses TRBV6-4 with TRBJ1-4, with 8 bases identical to TRBD1. Germline lookup yields CDR1 MRHNA and CDR2 SNTAGT. There are 18 residues in the CDR3. Trimming cost V 6 bases and J 0 bases; bases outside gene matches: 12. CDR3 residues: CASSDYFGQGSTNEKLFF. CDR3 in DNA: TGTGCCAGCAGCGATTACTTCGGACAGGGATCAACTAATGAAAAACTGTTTTTT.

The J gene is TRBJ1-6, the V gene TRBV28; D might be TRBD1 (6 bases). Per the germline V gene, CDR1 is MDHEN and CDR2 is SYDVKM. Deletions cut 1 base from V and 3 bases from J, with 10 bases between. The CDR3 consists of 16 residues. Here the CDR3 reads CASSLFRTDYNSPLHF. The CDR3, as DNA: TGTGCCAGCAGTTTATTTCGGACAGACTATAATTCACCCCTCCACTTT.

V usage is TRBV13 and J usage is TRBJ2-7; tentative D call: TRBD1 (6 bases). Germline assignment: CDR1 PRHDT and CDR2 FYEKMQ (reference sequence). Trimming left V 5 bases short and J 3 bases short, with 14 bases between. The CDR3 runs to 14 residues. CDR3 DNA sequence: TGTGCCAGCAGCCCGGACAGCATGCTCTACGAGCAGTACTTC. Its protein is CASSPDSMLYEQYF.

This sequence joins TRBV3-1 (or the pseudogene TRBV3-2) and TRBJ1-2, with TRBD1 matching 12 bases. The germline gives CDR1 LGHDT, CDR2 YNNKEL (reference sequence). The CDR3 is 14 residues long. The trim removed 4 bases at V and 8 bases at J, leaving 5 bases unmatched. In nucleotides, the CDR3 is TGTGCCAGCAGCCTAACCGGGACAGGGGGCGGCTACACCTTC. This codes for CASSLTGTGGGYTF.

This clone was observed a few times. The chain uses TRBV30 and TRBJ1-5; 10 bases are a match to TRBD1. Trimming removed 2 bases from V and 1 base from J; junction bases left unmatched: 5. The CDR3 has 16 residues. The germline CDR1 and CDR2 sequences are GTSNPN and SVGIG (reference sequence). The CDR3 sequence is CAWSQKDRGSNQPQHF. DNA for the CDR3: TGTGCCTGGAGTCAAAAGGACAGGGGGAGCAATCAGCCCCAGCATTTT.

The chain is built from TRBV7-3 and TRBJ2-5, with D possibly TRBD2 on 5 matching bases. The CDR3 sequence is 16 residues long. Per the germline V gene, CDR1 is SGHTA and CDR2 is FQGTGA. V was cut by 2 bases and J by 5 bases, with 18 bases left in between. The CDR3 sequence: CASSLSRSGRGETQYF. In DNA, the CDR3 is TGTGCCAGCAGCTTATCCCGCTCTGGCCGAGGGGAGACCCAGTACTTC.

This chain joins TRBV6-1 and TRBJ2-7, with a tentative D call TRBD2 (5 bases). This CDR3 region has 14 residues. The germline CDR1 and CDR2 sequences are MNHNS and SASEGT. V was clipped by 3 bases and J by 4 bases, with 13 bases between them. The CDR3 nucleotides are TGTGCCAGCAGTGACGGGGTCTCGAAGTACGAGCAGTACTTC. This encodes CASSDGVSKYEQYF.

In DNA form, the CDR3 reads TGTGCCAGCAGCCAAGTGAGGAGACTAAGCACAGATACGCAGTATTTT. Amino acid sequence: CASSQVRRLSTDTQYF. This chain connects TRBV3-1 (or the pseudogene TRBV3-2) to TRBJ2-3; the D gene is possibly TRBD2 (5 bases). The CDR3 spans 16 residues. V was shortened by 1 base and J by 0 bases, with 11 bases between the two germline ends. Germline CDR1 reads LGHDT; CDR2 reads YNNKEL (reference sequence).

The chain has TRBV20-1 and TRBJ2-5, with a possible D match to TRBD2 (6 bases). Trimming took 3 bases from V and 7 from J, leaving 6 bases between them. Per germline, CDR1 DFQATT and CDR2 SNEGSKA (reference sequence). This CDR3 is built from 10 residues. This CDR3 reads CSARGGTQYF. In DNA form, the CDR3 reads TGCAGTGCTAGGGGAGGGACCCAGTACTTC.

The V call is TRBV7-2, the J call TRBJ1-2; 8 nucleotides agree with TRBD1. The J segment lost 7 bases and the V segment lost 5 bases, leaving 6 bases of the junction unmatched. Germline CDR1 is SGHTA and CDR2 is FQGNSA. CDR3 length: 13 residues. The DNA of the CDR3 is TGTGCCAGCAGCCCGGACAGGGAACGTGGCTACACCTTC. Its translation is CASSPDRERGYTF.